These 6 T cell receptor beta chains share one sample of origin, sequenced in a study of cytomegalovirus exposure and HLA in healthy donors. PCR used 60 Vbeta primers and 13 Jbeta primers. Produced via immunoSEQ multiplex PCR; TCRdb's table is partial and in-frame only. The sample records about 110,000 clones, around four fifths being singletons. Sequencing input: PBMCs. These receptors were taken from a young man in good health and CMV-seropositive.

V gene TRBV27 combines with J gene TRBJ2-1, with 7 bases lining up with TRBD2. The CDR3 is made up of 13 amino acids. V trimming: 1 base; J trimming: 8 bases; junction bases outside the gene matches: 2. Looked up from germline, CDR1 is MNHEY and CDR2 is SMNVEV (reference sequence). The CDR3 reads CASSLYGGDEQFF. In DNA form, the CDR3 reads TGTGCCAGCAGTTTATATGGGGGGGATGAGCAGTTCTTC.

This clone was observed a single time. The chain employs TRBV4-1 and TRBJ1-2, with TRBD1 as a possible D gene (5 bases). The CDR3 has 16 amino acids. Trimming shortened V by 2 bases and J by 4 bases, and 17 bases separated the two germline ends. Germline V gene sequence: CDR1 MGHRA, CDR2 YSYEKL. The CDR3 reads CASSQLVVGGAYGYTF. The CDR3 bases are TGCGCCAGCAGCCAATTAGTTGTTGGAGGGGCCTATGGCTACACCTTC.

DNA for the CDR3: TGTGCCAGCAGCTTAGACCTCAGGGATTTAAACGACGAGCAGTACTTC. It encodes CASSLDLRDLNDEQYF. V gene TRBV7-9 combines with J gene TRBJ2-7; possible D gene TRBD1, 5 bases. Trimming took off 1 base at V and 5 bases at J, with 18 bases between the two ends. This CDR3 has 16 amino acids. The germline V gene encodes CDR1 SEHNR and CDR2 FQNEAQ (reference sequence).

CDR3 in amino acids: CASSLVSAYNSPLHF. The CDR3 DNA is TGTGCCAGCAGTTTAGTATCAGCCTATAATTCACCCCTCCACTTT. The chain is built from TRBV27 and TRBJ1-6; D remains ambiguous. The CDR3 is 15 amino acids. V gave up 2 bases and J gave up 2 bases, with 7 bases separating them. From germline, CDR1 is MNHEY and CDR2 SMNVEV (reference sequence).

J is TRBJ1-5 and V is TRBV7-2; TRBD1 might be the D (6 bases). The germline V gene encodes CDR1 SGHTA and CDR2 FQGNSA. This CDR3 is 14 amino acids long. Between the trimmed V and J ends, which lost 5 bases and 5 bases, there was a span of 13 bases. The CDR3 coding sequence is TGTGCCAGCAGCCAGCGGTCAGGGGATCAGCCCCAGCATTTT. Protein: CASSQRSGDQPQHF.

The chain employs TRBV10-3 and TRBJ1-5; D ambiguous. Trimming cost V 5 bases and J 6 bases, with 17 bases left between them. This CDR3 has 15 residues. Per germline, CDR1 ENHRY and CDR2 SYGVKD. The CDR3 protein is CAISPAGPRSQPQHF. CDR3 DNA: TGTGCCATCAGTCCGGCCGGCCCTAGGTCTCAGCCCCAGCATTTT.